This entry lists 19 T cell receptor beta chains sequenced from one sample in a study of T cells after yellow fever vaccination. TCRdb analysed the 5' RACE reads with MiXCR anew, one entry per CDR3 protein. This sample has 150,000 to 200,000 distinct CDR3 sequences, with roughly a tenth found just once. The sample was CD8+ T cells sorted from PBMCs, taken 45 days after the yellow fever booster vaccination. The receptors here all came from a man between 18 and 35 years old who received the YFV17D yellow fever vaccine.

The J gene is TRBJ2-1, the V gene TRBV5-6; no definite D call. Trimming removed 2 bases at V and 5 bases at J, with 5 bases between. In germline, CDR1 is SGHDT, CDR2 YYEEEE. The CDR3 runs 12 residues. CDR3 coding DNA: TGTGCCAGCAGCTTTCTTAACAATGAGCAGTTCTTC. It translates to CASSFLNNEQFF.

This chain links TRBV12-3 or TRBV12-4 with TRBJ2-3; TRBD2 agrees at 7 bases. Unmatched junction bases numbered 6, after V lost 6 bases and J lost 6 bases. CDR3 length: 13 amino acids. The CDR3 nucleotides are TGTGCCAGCAGGCCGGGACTAACGGATACGCAGTATTTT. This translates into CASRPGLTDTQYF.

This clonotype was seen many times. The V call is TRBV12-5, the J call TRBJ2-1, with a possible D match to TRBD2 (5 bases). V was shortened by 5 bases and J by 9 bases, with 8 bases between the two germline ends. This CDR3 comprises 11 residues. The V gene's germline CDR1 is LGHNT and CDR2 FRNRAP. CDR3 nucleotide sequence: TGTGCTAGTGGTAACCGGGGTGAGCAGTTCTTC. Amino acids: CASGNRGEQFF.

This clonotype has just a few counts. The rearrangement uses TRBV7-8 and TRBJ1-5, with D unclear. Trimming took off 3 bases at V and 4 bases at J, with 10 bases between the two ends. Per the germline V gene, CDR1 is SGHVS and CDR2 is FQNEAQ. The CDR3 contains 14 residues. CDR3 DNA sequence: TGTGCCAGCAGCTTGGGCAGCCCGAATCAGCCCCAGCATTTT. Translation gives CASSLGSPNQPQHF.

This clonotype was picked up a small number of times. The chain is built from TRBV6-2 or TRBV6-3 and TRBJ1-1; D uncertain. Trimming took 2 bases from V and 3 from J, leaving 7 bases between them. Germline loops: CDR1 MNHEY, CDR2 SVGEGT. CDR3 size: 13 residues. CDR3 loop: CASSYEQYTEAFF. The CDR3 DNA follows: TGTGCCAGCAGTTACGAACAGTACACTGAAGCTTTCTTT.

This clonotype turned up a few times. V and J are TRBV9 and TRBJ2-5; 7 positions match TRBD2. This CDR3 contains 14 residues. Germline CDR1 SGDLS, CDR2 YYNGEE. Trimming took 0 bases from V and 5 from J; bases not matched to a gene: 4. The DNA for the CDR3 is TGTGCCAGCAGCGTAGGGGGGGGAACCGAGACCCAGTACTTC. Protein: CASSVGGGTETQYF.

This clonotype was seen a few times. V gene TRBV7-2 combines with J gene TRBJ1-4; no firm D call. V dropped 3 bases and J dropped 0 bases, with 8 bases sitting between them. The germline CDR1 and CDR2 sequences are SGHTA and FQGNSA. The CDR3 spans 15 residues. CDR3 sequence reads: CASSFSRATNEKLFF. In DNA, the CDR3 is TGTGCCAGCAGCTTTTCCCGCGCAACTAATGAAAAACTGTTTTTT.

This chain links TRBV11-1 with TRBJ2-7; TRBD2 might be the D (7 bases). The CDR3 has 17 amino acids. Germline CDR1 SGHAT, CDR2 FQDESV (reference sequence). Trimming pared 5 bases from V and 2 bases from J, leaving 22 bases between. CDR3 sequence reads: CASSPNGGHPPAYEQYV. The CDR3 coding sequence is TGTGCCAGCAGCCCGAACGGGGGGCATCCCCCAGCCTACGAGCAGTACGTC.

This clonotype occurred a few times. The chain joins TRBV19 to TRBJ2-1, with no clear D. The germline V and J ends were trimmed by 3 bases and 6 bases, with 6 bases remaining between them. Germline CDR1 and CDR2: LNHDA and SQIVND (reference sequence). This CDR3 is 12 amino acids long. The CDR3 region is CASSMRGNEQFF. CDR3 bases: TGTGCCAGTAGTATGAGAGGCAATGAGCAGTTCTTC.

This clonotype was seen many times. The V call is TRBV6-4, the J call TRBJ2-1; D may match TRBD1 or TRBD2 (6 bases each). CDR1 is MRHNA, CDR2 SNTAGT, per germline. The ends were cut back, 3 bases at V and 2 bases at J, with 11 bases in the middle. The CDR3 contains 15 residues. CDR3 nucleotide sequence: TGTGCCAGCAGTGAAGAGGGGGGCCCCTACAATGAGCAGTTCTTC. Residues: CASSEEGGPYNEQFF.

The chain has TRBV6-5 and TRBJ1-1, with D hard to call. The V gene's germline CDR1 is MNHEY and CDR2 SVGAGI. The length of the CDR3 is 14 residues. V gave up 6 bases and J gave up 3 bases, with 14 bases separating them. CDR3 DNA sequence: TGTGCCAGCAGCAGCATAAAGGGTTACACTGAAGCTTTCTTT. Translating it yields CASSSIKGYTEAFF.

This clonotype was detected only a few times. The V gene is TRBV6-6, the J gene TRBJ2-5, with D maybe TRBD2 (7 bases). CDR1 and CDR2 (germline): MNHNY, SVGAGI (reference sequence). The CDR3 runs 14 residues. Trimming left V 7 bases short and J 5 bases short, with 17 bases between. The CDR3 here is CASTSGEGWETQYF. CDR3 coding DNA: TGTGCCAGCACCTCAGGGGAGGGTTGGGAGACCCAGTACTTC.

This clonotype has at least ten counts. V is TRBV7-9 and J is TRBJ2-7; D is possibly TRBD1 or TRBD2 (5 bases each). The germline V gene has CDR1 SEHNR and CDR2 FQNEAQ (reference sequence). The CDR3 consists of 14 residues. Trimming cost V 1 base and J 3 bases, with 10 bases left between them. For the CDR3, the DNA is TGTGCCAGCAGCTTAGGGGGGAGCGGCTACGAGCAGTACGTC. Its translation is CASSLGGSGYEQYV.

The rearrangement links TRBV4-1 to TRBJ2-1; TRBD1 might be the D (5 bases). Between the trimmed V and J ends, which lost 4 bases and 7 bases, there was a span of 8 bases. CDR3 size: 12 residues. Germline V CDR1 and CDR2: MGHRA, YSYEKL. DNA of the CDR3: TGCGCCAGCAGCCCCCCAGGGAATGAGCAGTTCTTC. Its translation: CASSPPGNEQFF.

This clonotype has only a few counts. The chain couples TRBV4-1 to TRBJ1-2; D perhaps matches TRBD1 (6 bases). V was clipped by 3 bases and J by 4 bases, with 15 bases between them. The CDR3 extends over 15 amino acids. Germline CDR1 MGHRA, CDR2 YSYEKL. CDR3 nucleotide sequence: TGCGCCAGCAGCCAGGAAACAGGGAATGGCTATGGCTACACCTTC. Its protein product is CASSQETGNGYGYTF.

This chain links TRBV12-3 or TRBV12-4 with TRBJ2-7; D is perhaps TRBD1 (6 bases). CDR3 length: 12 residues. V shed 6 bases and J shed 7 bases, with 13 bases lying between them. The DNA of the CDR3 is TGTGCCAGCAGCCCCAGGGGTAGGGAGCAGTACTTC. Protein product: CASSPRGREQYF.

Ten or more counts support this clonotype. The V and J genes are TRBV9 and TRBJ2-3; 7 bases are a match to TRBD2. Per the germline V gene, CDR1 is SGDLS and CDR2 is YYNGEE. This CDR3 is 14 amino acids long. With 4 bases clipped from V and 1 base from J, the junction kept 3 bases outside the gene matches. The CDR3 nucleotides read TGTGCCAGCAGCCACAGCGGGGGCACAGATACGCAGTATTTT. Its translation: CASSHSGGTDTQYF.

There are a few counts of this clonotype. The CDR3 coding sequence is TGTGCCAGCAGCCCTCGACAGGGGGAGGTAGATACGCAGTATTTT. Translating it yields CASSPRQGEVDTQYF. The gene calls are TRBV7-8 and TRBJ2-3; 9 bases map to TRBD1. The V gene end was trimmed by 5 bases and the J gene end by 5 bases; junction bases not matched to a gene: 8. This CDR3 has 15 amino acids. The germline gives CDR1 SGHVS, CDR2 FQNEAQ.

CDR3 sequence: CASSPGLSRWPQHF. CDR3 nucleotide sequence: TGTGCCAGCAGCCCCGGCCTATCCCGTTGGCCCCAGCATTTT. V gene TRBV13 combines with J gene TRBJ1-5, with no clear D. This CDR3 region has 14 residues. CDR1 and CDR2 from the germline V gene are PRHDT and FYEKMQ (reference sequence). The V and J ends lost 5 bases and 9 bases respectively, with 17 bases between them.